This T cell receptor beta chain stems from a study of early stage breast cancer tumors. About the study: Average read coverage per sample was approximately 9.1-fold. Study results and limitations: Blood repertoires resembled normal breast more than tumor.

Sequenced by immunoSEQ multiplex PCR; TCRdb stores in-frame clones only, minus some. Among some 41,000 clones listed, roughly 69% were seen once. Germline lookup yields CDR1 SGHDT and CDR2 YYEEEE. Trimming cost V 1 base and J 0 bases; bases outside gene matches: 7. This CDR3 is built from 17 residues. As regards this clone: Its antigen is currently unknown.

The specimen was blood. The genes are TRBV5-6 and TRBJ1-5, with 7 bases identical to TRBD1. This clonotype was sampled from a person between 50 and 60 years old with breast cancer. The CDR3 DNA reads TGTGCCAGCAGCTTGCGACGCGGGACAGCTAGCAATCAGCCCCAGCATTTT. Its protein is CASSLRRGTASNQPQHF.